The rows below give T cell receptor beta chains drawn from one sample of a study of cytomegalovirus exposure and HLA in healthy donors. Profiled with immunoSEQ multiplex PCR; TCRdb holds only in-frame clones, not every one. The sample holds 180,000 or so clones, about three quarters seen once. Sequences were obtained from PBMCs. These receptors came from a man aged 18 to 35 in good health and CMV-seronegative. CDR3s include the opening cysteine and the closing phenylalanine or tryptophan. The order of the fields is D gene, V gene, J gene, clone size, CDR3 DNA, CDR3 protein. The D gene is left open where the match is weak. Where a row states a size, it is once, few, many or the class of an expanded clone; other rows omit it.

d_call: .; v_call: TRBV27; j_call: TRBJ2-2; clone_size: .; cdr3_nt: TGTGCCAGCAGTGTCTTGTCGAACACCGGGGAGCTGTTTTTT; cdr3_aa: CASSVLSNTGELFF
d_call: .; v_call: TRBV9; j_call: TRBJ2-5; clone_size: .; cdr3_nt: TGTGCCAGCAGCGTATCCGGGCAAGAGACCCAGTACTTC; cdr3_aa: CASSVSGQETQYF
d_call: .; v_call: TRBV29-1; j_call: TRBJ2-5; clone_size: .; cdr3_nt: TGCAGCGTCGAACAGGGCAGGGGAGAGACCCAGTACTTC; cdr3_aa: CSVEQGRGETQYF
d_call: .; v_call: TRBV27; j_call: TRBJ1-5; clone_size: .; cdr3_nt: TGTGCCAGCAGTTCCCCAGGGATGAATCAGCCCCAGCATTTT; cdr3_aa: CASSSPGMNQPQHF
d_call: TRBD2; v_call: TRBV28; j_call: TRBJ2-5; clone_size: .; cdr3_nt: TGTGCCAGCAGTTTATGGAAGACTAGCGGGGGGAGAGAGACCCAGTACTTC; cdr3_aa: CASSLWKTSGGRETQYF
d_call: .; v_call: TRBV7-9; j_call: TRBJ1-2; clone_size: .; cdr3_nt: TGTGCCAGCAGCCCCCCCGGGACACCCTATGGCTACACCTTC; cdr3_aa: CASSPPGTPYGYTF
d_call: TRBD2; v_call: TRBV19; j_call: TRBJ2-1; clone_size: .; cdr3_nt: TGTGCCAGCCTCGGGACTAGCGGGAGATCCAATGAGCAGTTCTTC; cdr3_aa: CASLGTSGRSNEQFF
d_call: .; v_call: TRBV9; j_call: TRBJ1-2; clone_size: .; cdr3_nt: TGTGCCAGCAGCGTTGCGGGGATGCCCTATGGCTACACCTTC; cdr3_aa: CASSVAGMPYGYTF
d_call: .; v_call: TRBV29-1; j_call: TRBJ1-1; clone_size: few; cdr3_nt: TGCAGCGTTATAACACGGGACACCCTCTTT; cdr3_aa: CSVITRDTLF
d_call: .; v_call: TRBV25-1; j_call: TRBJ1-2; clone_size: .; cdr3_nt: TGTGCCAGCGAGTTGGGCAGGGCCCCCTATGGCTACACCTTC; cdr3_aa: CASELGRAPYGYTF
d_call: .; v_call: TRBV10-2; j_call: TRBJ1-2; clone_size: .; cdr3_nt: TGCGCCAGCAGTGAGGCGGTCGATCCAAGAGGCTACACCTTC; cdr3_aa: CASSEAVDPRGYTF
d_call: .; v_call: TRBV7-9; j_call: TRBJ2-7; clone_size: few; cdr3_nt: TGTGCCAGCAGCCCCCCGGGGGAGCGCGTCTTCTCCTACGAGCAGTACTTC; cdr3_aa: CASSPPGERVFSYEQYF
d_call: .; v_call: TRBV11-2; j_call: TRBJ2-7; clone_size: .; cdr3_nt: TGTGCCAGCAGCTCATCCTCCGGGGTGGAGCAGTACTTC; cdr3_aa: CASSSSSGVEQYF
d_call: TRBD2; v_call: TRBV10-3; j_call: TRBJ2-7; clone_size: .; cdr3_nt: TGTGCCACGAGGACTAGCGGTTACGAGCAGTACTTC; cdr3_aa: CATRTSGYEQYF
d_call: .; v_call: TRBV2; j_call: TRBJ2-7; clone_size: .; cdr3_nt: TGTGCCAGCAGAGAGTGGAGCCCCGGCGAGCAGTACTTC; cdr3_aa: CASREWSPGEQYF